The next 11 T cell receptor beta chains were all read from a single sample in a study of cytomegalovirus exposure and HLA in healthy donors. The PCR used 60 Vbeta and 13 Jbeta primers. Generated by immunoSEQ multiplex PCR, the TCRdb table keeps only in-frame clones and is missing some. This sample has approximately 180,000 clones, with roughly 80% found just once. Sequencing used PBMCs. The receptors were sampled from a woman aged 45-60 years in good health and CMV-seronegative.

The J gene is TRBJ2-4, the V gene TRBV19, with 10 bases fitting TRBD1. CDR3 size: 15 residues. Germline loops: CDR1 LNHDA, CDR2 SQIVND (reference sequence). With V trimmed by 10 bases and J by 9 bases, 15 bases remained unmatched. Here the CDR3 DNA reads TGTGCCACCTCTTCTTCCGGGACAGGGGTTGGCATTCAGTACTTC. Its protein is CATSSSGTGVGIQYF.

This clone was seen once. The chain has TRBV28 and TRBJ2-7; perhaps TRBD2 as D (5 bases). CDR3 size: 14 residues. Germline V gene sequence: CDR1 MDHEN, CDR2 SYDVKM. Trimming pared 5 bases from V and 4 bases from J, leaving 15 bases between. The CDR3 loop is CASSPLQEAYEQYF. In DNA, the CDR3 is TGTGCCAGCAGTCCTCTGCAGGAGGCTTACGAGCAGTACTTC.

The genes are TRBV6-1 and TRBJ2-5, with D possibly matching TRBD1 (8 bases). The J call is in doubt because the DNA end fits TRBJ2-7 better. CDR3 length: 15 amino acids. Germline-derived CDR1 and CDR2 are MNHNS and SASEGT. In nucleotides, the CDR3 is TGTGCCAGCATTGAGGGGGGGACAGGAGGGTACGAGCAGTACTTC. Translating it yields CASIEGGTGGYEQYF.

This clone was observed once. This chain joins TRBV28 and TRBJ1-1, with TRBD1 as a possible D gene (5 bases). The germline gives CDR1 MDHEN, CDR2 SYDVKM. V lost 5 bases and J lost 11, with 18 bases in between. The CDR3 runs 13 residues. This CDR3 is CASSPPGRSMAFF. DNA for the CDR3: TGTGCCAGCAGTCCTCCAGGGCGAAGTATGGCTTTCTTT. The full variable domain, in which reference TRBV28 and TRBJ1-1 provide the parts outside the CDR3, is DVKVTQSSRYLVKRTGEKVFLECVQDMDHENMFWYRQDPGLGLRLIYFSYDVKMKEKGDIPEGYSVSREKKERFSLILESASTNQTSMYLCASSPPGRSMAFFGQGTRLTVV.

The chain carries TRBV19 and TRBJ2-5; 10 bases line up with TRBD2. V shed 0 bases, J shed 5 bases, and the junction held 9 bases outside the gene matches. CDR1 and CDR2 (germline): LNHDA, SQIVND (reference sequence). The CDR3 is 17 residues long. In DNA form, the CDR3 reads TGTGCCAGTAGTATAGATTTGAGCGGGGGGGCCCTGGAGACCCAGTACTTC. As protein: CASSIDLSGGALETQYF.

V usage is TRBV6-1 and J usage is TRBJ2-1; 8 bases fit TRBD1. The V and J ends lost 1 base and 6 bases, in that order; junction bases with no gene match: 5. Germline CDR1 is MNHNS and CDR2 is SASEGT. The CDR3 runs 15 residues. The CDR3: CASSEDRGYGNEQFF. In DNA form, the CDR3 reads TGTGCCAGCAGTGAAGACAGGGGGTACGGCAATGAGCAGTTCTTC.

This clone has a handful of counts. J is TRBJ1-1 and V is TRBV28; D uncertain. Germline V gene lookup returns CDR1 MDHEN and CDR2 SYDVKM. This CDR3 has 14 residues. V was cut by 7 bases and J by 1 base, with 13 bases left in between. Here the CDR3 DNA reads TGTGCCAGCACATATCGGGGTCCGAACACTGAAGCTTTCTTT. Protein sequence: CASTYRGPNTEAFF.

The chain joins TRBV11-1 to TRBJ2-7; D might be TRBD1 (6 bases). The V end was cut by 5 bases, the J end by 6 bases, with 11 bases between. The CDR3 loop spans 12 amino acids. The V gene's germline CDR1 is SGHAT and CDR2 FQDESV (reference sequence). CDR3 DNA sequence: TGTGCCAGCAGCCCACAGGGTCGCGAGCAGTACTTC. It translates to CASSPQGREQYF.

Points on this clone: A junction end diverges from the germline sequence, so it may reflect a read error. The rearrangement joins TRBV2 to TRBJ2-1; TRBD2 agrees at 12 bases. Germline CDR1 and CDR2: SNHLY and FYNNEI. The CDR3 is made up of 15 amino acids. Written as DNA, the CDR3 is TGTGCCAGCAGTGAAACTAGCGGGGGGTACAGTGAGCAGTTCTTC. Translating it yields CASSETSGGYSEQFF. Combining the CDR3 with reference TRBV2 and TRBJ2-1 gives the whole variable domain EPEVTQTPSHQVTQMGQEVILRCVPISNHLYFYWYRQILGQKVEFLVSFYNNEISEKSEIFDDQFSVERPDGSNFTLKIRSTKLEDSAMYFCASSETSGGYSEQFFGPGTRLTVL.

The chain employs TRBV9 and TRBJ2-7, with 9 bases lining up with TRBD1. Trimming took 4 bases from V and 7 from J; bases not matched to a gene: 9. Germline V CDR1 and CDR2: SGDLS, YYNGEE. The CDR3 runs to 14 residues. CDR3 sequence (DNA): TGTGCCAGCAGCCCCCGGGGACAGGGTGGGGAGCAGTACTTC. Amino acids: CASSPRGQGGEQYF.

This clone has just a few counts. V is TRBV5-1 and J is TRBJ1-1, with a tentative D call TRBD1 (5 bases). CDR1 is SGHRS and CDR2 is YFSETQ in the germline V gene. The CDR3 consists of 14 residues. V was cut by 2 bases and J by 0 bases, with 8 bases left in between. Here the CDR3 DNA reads TGCGCCAGCAGCTTAACACAGGTGAACACTGAAGCTTTCTTT. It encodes CASSLTQVNTEAFF.